Listed below are T cell receptor beta chains from one sample, sequenced in a study of blood T cell repertoires in COVID-19. TCRdb's table, derived via immunoSEQ multiplex PCR, lists solely in-frame clones and lacks some. The profile shows tens of thousands of clones, around 80% of them singletons. What was sequenced was peripheral blood. These receptors came from a man aged 55 to 70 with acute or convalescent COVID-19. Each CDR3 is given with its conserved first and last residue. A D gene is named only where the DNA matches it firmly. Expanded clones are given a class, and other clones once, few, many or no size at all.

D,J,V,size,DNA,CDR3
.,TRBJ1-3,TRBV2,.,TGTGCCAGCAGTGAGGGCTACACCATATATTTT,CASSEGYTIYF
.,TRBJ1-1,TRBV28,few,TGTGCCAGCAGTGCAATGGGGCCACGGAACACTGAAGCTTTCTTT,CASSAMGPRNTEAFF
TRBD2,TRBJ2-1,TRBV5-1,.,TGCGCCAGCAGCTTGCCGGTGCTAGCGGGAGGGTCTCTCAATGAGCAGTTCTTC,CASSLPVLAGGSLNEQFF
.,TRBJ2-7,TRBV5-4,.,TGTGCCAGCAGTGCCCCACAGGGATCCTACGAGCAGTACTTC,CASSAPQGSYEQYF
.,TRBJ1-1,TRBV7-9,.,TGTGCCACGATCGGAGGGCCATACACTGAAGCTTTCTTT,CATIGGPYTEAFF
TRBD1,TRBJ2-5,TRBV28,few,TGTGCCAGCTTTAGGACAGGCTATCAAGAGACCCAGTACTTC,CASFRTGYQETQYF
.,TRBJ2-7,TRBV28,few,TGTGCCAGCACCCCGGGGGTCTCTGGCGAGCAGTACTTC,CASTPGVSGEQYF
.,TRBJ2-5,TRBV5-1,.,TGCGCCAGCAGCTCTTCGTCCCAAGAGACCCAGTACTTC,CASSSSSQETQYF
TRBD1,TRBJ2-3,TRBV7-3,.,TGTGCCAGCAGCTTAAGTCCGTCAGGGGGCGCAACAGATACGCAGTATTTT,CASSLSPSGGATDTQYF
.,TRBJ1-3,TRBV5-1,.,TGCGCCAGCAGCTTGGCGACCCAGGACAGTGGAAACACCATATATTTT,CASSLATQDSGNTIYF
.,TRBJ2-1,TRBV7-3,.,TGTGCCAGCAGCCCCCGGGACTTTAACAGTGAGCAGTTCTTC,CASSPRDFNSEQFF
.,TRBJ2-5,TRBV28,.,TGTGCCAGCAGTTTAGTTGGCAGGGTGGAGGAGACCCAGTACTTC,CASSLVGRVEETQYF
TRBD2,TRBJ2-1,TRBV19,.,TGTGCCAGTAGTAAGGCGGGAGGGTTATCCTACAATGAGCAGTTCTTC,CASSKAGGLSYNEQFF
TRBD2,TRBJ2-2,TRBV9,once,TGTGCCAGCACCGGGGGGGAGGGTTACACCGGGGAGCTGTTTTTT,CASTGGEGYTGELFF
.,TRBJ2-6,TRBV27,.,TGTGCCAGCAGTTTAGGCGGCTTCTCTGGGGCCAACGTCCTGACTTTC,CASSLGGFSGANVLTF
.,TRBJ2-7,TRBV11-2,.,TGTGCCAGCAGCTTAGATCCCTCCGGGGGGCGGCAGTACTTC,CASSLDPSGGRQYF
.,TRBJ2-1,TRBV21-1,.,TGTGCCAGCAGCAAAAAAGCGTCACGGGAGCAGTTCTTC,CASSKKASREQFF
.,TRBJ1-1,TRBV7-9,.,TGTGCCAGCAGAGAACCCGGCACTGAAGCTTTCTTT,CASREPGTEAFF
TRBD1,TRBJ2-3,TRBV9,.,TGTGCCAGCAGCAATAGACAGGGAAGCACAGATACGCAGTATTTT,CASSNRQGSTDTQYF
TRBD1,TRBJ2-1,TRBV6-2/TRBV6-3,.,TGTGCCAGCAGTTACGGGGCAGGGGGCTATTATGAGCAGTTCTTC,CASSYGAGGYYEQFF
.,TRBJ1-2,TRBV30,.,TGTGCCTGGAGTGCTATGACAGGCTATGGCTACACCTTC,CAWSAMTGYGYTF
TRBD1,TRBJ2-2,TRBV28,.,TGTGCCAGCAGTTTAACAGGGGAGATTCCCGGGGAGCTGTTTTTT,CASSLTGEIPGELFF
TRBD1,TRBJ2-1,TRBV11-3,.,TGTGCCAGCAGCCCGGGACAGGGGGCGAACAATGAGCAGTTCTTC,CASSPGQGANNEQFF